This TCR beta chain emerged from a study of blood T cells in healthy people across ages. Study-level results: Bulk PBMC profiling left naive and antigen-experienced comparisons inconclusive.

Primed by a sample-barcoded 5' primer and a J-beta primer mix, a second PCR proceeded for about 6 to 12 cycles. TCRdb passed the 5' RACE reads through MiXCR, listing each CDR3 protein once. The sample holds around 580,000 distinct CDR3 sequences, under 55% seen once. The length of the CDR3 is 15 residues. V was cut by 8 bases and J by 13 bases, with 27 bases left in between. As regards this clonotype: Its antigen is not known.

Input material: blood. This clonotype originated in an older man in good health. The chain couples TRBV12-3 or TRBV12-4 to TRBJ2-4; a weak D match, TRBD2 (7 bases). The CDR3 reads CASSRGASSYKEQYF. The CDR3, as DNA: TGTGCCAGCTCACGGGGGGCAAGCTCCTACAAGGAGCAGTACTTC.